This T cell receptor beta chain was recorded in a study of blood T cell repertoires in COVID-19. Study-level background: COVID-19 samples collected from the United States, Italy and Spain covered acute and convalescent phases. From T cells, B-cell-depleted T cells, or PBMCs came the material, which was cDNA or gDNA.

Original analysis: Amplification of reference gene primers was used by the study to estimate nucleated cell counts. TCRdb keeps only in-frame clones here, not all; method: immunoSEQ multiplex PCR. The V and J calls and the clone size are those of that table, but D and trimming were determined from the DNA. The sample contains 150,000 to 200,000 clones, 87% of which appear only once. The V segment lost 2 bases and the J segment 2 bases; nucleotides outside the gene matches: 12. CDR3 size: 18 residues. Germline CDR1 reads SGHTS; CDR2 reads YDEGEE. The origin of this receptor is a man aged 18 to 29 with active or convalescent COVID-19. The sample consisted of peripheral blood. The chain is built from TRBV5-8 and TRBJ2-3; TRBD1 aligns across 9 bases. The CDR3 protein is CASSLGTGSPGPTDTQYF. The CDR3 nucleotides are TGTGCCAGCAGCTTAGGGACAGGGAGCCCGGGGCCCACAGATACGCAGTATTTT.